Listed below are T cell receptor beta chains from one sample, sequenced in a study of cytomegalovirus exposure and HLA in healthy donors. Some clones are missing from TCRdb's copy, which holds only in-frame ones; the method was immunoSEQ multiplex PCR. The sample holds approximately 150,000 clones, approximately 71% seen once. What was sequenced was PBMCs. The receptors were gathered from a woman aged 18-29 years in good health and CMV-seropositive. The CDR3 runs from the conserved cysteine through the conserved F or W. Each record gives: clone size, V gene, J gene, D gene, CDR3 DNA, CDR3 protein. A D gene is named only where the DNA matches it firmly. Clone size appears in some rows only: once, few, many, or a class for an expanded clone.

>-|TRBV9|TRBJ2-1|-
TGTGCCAGCAGCTTGTGGGGAGAACGGCAGTTCTTC
CASSLWGERQFF
>-|TRBV5-1|TRBJ2-7|-
TGCGCCAGCAGCTTGAATAACAGGGATGAGTACTTC
CASSLNNRDEYF
>-|TRBV6-1|TRBJ2-3|-
TGTGCCAGCAGTGATAGCCGGACACTTCACACAGATACGCAGTATTTT
CASSDSRTLHTDTQYF
>few|TRBV21-1|TRBJ1-5|-
TGTGCCCCCAGCAAAAAGCGGGCAGGTCCTACTCCTCGTGGCAATCAGCCCCAGCATTTT
CAPSKKRAGPTPRGNQPQHF
>-|TRBV6-5|TRBJ2-5|TRBD1
TGTGCCAGCAGTCAACAGGGGAGTCAGCAGTACTTC
CASSQQGSQQYF
>-|TRBV6-5|TRBJ2-1|-
TGTGCCAGCAGTTACTCGAGGTTGGGGACTTATTATGAGCAGTTCTTC
CASSYSRLGTYYEQFF
>-|TRBV27|TRBJ1-6|-
TGTGCCAGCAGTTTACTCCATTCACCCCTCCACTTT
CASSLLHSPLHF
>-|TRBV4-3|TRBJ1-2|-
TGCGCCAGCAGCCACGACCGAGGTGGCTACACCTTC
CASSHDRGGYTF
>-|TRBV10-3|TRBJ1-1|-
TGTGCCATCAGACAGGGAGGGACTGAAGCTTTCTTT
CAIRQGGTEAFF
>-|TRBV6-6|TRBJ2-7|TRBD1
TGTGCCAGCAGCCCTCCCCGGGACAGATTTTTAAAGCAGTACTTC
CASSPPRDRFLKQYF
>-|TRBV4-3|TRBJ1-1|-
TGCGCCAGCAGCCAAGATCGTTTCACTGAAGCTTTCTTT
CASSQDRFTEAFF
>-|TRBV6-5|TRBJ1-2|TRBD1
TGTGCCAGCAGTCCTGGGACAGGGGGCGCCTATGGCTACACCTTC
CASSPGTGGAYGYTF
>-|TRBV5-4|TRBJ2-7|-
TGTGCCAGCAGCTTGGTCAGGGGCGGCGACGAGCAGTACTTC
CASSLVRGGDEQYF
>-|TRBV6-1|TRBJ1-5|TRBD1
TGTGCCAGCAGTGAAGGGGGACAGCTCTGGGTGCAGCCCCAGCATTTT
CASSEGGQLWVQPQHF
>few|TRBV6-6|TRBJ1-1|-
TGTGCCAGCAGTGGGCCCCTCAACACTGAAGCTTTCTTT
CASSGPLNTEAFF
>-|TRBV27|TRBJ2-7|TRBD2
TGTGCCAGCAGTTTCTCGGCGGGGGGCTCACTCGAGCAGTACTTC
CASSFSAGGSLEQYF
>-|TRBV9|TRBJ2-7|-
TGTGCCAGCAGCCCCTTGGGAGTCGCCTACGAGCAGTACTTC
CASSPLGVAYEQYF
>-|TRBV7-9|TRBJ1-1|-
TGTGCCGGGGGGTTTAGGGAAGCTTTCTTT
CAGGFREAFF
>few|TRBV4-1|TRBJ1-2|-
TGCGCCAGCAGCCAAGATCCGTCAGGGTTTTTGGAAGGCTACACCTTC
CASSQDPSGFLEGYTF
>-|TRBV29-1|TRBJ2-2|TRBD1
TGCAGCGTGTGGATGGGGCAGGGGGATAACGGGGAGCTGTTTTTT
CSVWMGQGDNGELFF
>few|TRBV5-4|TRBJ2-7|-
TGTGCCAGCAGCTTGGGCGGGGAGCAGTACTTC
CASSLGGEQYF
>-|TRBV5-6|TRBJ2-1|-
TGTGCCAGCAGCTTCACTAACAATGAGCAGTTCTTC
CASSFTNNEQFF